One sample yielded the 3 T cell receptor beta chains listed below, sequenced in a study of OX40 agonist ivuxolimab in advanced cancers. The data were produced by immunoSEQ multiplex PCR, yet TCRdb's version contains in-frame clones alone and is incomplete. The table lists tens of thousands of clones, 84% of them singletons. The sample consisted of CD4+ or CD8+ T cells sorted from blood, taken in a trial of the OX40 agonist ivuxolimab. The receptors here all came from an adult with an advanced solid tumor such as melanoma, head and neck, liver or kidney cancer.

The chain combines TRBV4-2 with TRBJ1-1; 11 bases line up with TRBD1. This CDR3 region has 17 residues. Per germline, CDR1 LGHNA and CDR2 YNFKEQ. The V segment lost 3 bases and the J segment 1 base; nucleotides outside the gene matches: 7. CDR3 bases: TGTGCCAGCAGCCACCCCAGGGGACAGGGGGGGAACACTGAAGCTTTCTTT. It translates to CASSHPRGQGGNTEAFF.

The rearrangement uses TRBV5-4 and TRBJ2-3; 9 bases match TRBD1. V shed 1 base, J shed 4 bases, and the junction held 1 base outside the gene matches. The CDR3 loop spans 14 amino acids. CDR1 and CDR2 (germline): SGHNT, YYREEE (reference sequence). The CDR3 sequence is CASSLRTGADTQYF. CDR3 sequence (DNA): TGTGCCAGCAGCTTGCGGACAGGGGCAGATACGCAGTATTTT.

The chain is built from TRBV19 and TRBJ1-4; D gene uncertain. Germline CDR1 LNHDA, CDR2 SQIVND (reference sequence). The CDR3 covers 15 residues. The V and J ends lost 3 bases and 5 bases respectively, with 13 bases between them. CDR3 nucleotide sequence: TGTGCCAGTAGTATGTCGAGGTCCGCGAATGAAAAACTGTTTTTT. It codes for CASSMSRSANEKLFF.